This T cell receptor (beta chain) was recovered during a study of blood T cell repertoires in COVID-19. Across the study: T cells, B-cell-depleted T cells, or PBMCs supplied cDNA or gDNA.

This CDR3 contains 15 residues. Trimming took 1 base from V and 5 from J, leaving 15 bases between them. Germline values: CDR1 SGHAT, CDR2 FQNNGV. Some clones are missing from TCRdb's copy, which holds only in-frame ones; the method was immunoSEQ multiplex PCR. The table shows 150,000 to 200,000 clones, with roughly 80% occurring only once. Sequenced material: peripheral blood. This receptor was identified in a man aged 60 to 69 with acute or convalescent COVID-19. The J gene is TRBJ2-7, the V gene TRBV11-2; possibly TRBD2 for D (6 bases). The DNA of the CDR3 is TGTGCCAGCAGCTTAGTTGGACTACCTTTGAACGAGCAGTACTTC. Protein product: CASSLVGLPLNEQYF.